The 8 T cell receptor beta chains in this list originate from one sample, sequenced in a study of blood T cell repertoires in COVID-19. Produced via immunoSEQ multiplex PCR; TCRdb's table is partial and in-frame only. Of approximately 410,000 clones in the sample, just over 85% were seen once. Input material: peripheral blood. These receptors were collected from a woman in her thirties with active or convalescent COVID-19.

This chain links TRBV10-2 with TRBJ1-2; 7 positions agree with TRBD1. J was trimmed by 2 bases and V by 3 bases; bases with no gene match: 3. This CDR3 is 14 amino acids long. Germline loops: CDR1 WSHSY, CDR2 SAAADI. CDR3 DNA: TGCGCCAGCAGTGATGAGGGGGCGAACTATGGCTACACCTTC. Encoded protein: CASSDEGANYGYTF.

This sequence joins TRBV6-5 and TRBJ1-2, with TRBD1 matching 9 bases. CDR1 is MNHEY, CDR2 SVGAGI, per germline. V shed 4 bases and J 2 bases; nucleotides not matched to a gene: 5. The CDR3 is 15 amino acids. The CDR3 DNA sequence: TGTGCCAGCAGTTCGACGACAGGGGGAAACTATGGCTACACCTTC. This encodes CASSSTTGGNYGYTF.

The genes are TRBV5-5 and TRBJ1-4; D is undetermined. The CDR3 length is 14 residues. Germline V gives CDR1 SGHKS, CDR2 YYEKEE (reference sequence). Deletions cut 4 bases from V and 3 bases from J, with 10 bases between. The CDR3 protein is CASSGWASNEKLFF. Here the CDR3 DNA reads TGTGCCAGCAGCGGGTGGGCGTCTAATGAAAAACTGTTTTTT. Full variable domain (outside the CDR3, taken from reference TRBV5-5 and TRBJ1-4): DAGVTQSPTHLIKTRGQQVTLRCSPISGHKSVSWYQQVLGQGPQFIFQYYEKEERGRGNFPDRFSARQFPNYSSELNVNALLLGDSALYLCASSGWASNEKLFFGSGTQLSVL.

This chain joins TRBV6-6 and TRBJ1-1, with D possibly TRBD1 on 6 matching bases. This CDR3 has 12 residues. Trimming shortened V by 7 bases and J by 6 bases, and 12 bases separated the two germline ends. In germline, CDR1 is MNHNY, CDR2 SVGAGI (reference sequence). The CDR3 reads CASTGDDPEAFF. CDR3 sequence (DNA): TGTGCCAGCACAGGGGACGATCCTGAAGCTTTCTTT.

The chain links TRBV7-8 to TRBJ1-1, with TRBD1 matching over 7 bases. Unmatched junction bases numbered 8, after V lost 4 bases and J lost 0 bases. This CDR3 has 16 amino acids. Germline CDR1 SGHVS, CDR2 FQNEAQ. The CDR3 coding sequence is TGTGCCAGCAGCTCCGGACAGGATCAAATGAACACTGAAGCTTTCTTT. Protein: CASSSGQDQMNTEAFF.

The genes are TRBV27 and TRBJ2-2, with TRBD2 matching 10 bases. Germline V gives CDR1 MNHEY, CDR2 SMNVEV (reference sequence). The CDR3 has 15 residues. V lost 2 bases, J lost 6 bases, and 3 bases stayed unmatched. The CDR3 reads CASSLSGGAPGELFF. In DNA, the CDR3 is TGTGCCAGCAGTTTAAGCGGGGGGGCCCCCGGGGAGCTGTTTTTT.

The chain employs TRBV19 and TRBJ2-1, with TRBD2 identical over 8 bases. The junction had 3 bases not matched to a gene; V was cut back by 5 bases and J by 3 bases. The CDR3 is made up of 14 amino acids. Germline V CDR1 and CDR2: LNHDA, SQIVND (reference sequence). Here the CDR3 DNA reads TGTGCCAGTAGTGCTAGCGGGCGCTACAATGAGCAGTTCTTC. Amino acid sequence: CASSASGRYNEQFF.

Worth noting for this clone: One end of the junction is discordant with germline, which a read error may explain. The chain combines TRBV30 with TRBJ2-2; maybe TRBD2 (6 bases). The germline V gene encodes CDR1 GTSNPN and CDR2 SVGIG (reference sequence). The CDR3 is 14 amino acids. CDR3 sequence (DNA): TGTGCCTGGAGTTTTGGGGGGAATCACGGGGAGCTGTTCTTT. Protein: CAWSFGGNHGELFF.